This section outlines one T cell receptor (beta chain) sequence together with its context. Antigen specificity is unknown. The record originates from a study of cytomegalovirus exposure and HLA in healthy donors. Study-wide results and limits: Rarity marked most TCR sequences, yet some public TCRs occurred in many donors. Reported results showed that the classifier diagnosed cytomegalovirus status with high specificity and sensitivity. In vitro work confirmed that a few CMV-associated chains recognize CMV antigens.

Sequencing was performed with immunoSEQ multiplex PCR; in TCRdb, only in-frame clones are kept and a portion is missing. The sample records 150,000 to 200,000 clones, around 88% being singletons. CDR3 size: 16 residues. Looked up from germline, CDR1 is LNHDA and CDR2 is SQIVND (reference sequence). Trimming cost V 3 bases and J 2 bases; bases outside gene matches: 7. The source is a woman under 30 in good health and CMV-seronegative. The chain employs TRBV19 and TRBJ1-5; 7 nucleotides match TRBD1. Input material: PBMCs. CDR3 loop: CASSILGGWGNQPQHF. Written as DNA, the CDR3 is TGTGCCAGTAGTATTCTAGGGGGCTGGGGCAATCAGCCCCAGCATTTT.